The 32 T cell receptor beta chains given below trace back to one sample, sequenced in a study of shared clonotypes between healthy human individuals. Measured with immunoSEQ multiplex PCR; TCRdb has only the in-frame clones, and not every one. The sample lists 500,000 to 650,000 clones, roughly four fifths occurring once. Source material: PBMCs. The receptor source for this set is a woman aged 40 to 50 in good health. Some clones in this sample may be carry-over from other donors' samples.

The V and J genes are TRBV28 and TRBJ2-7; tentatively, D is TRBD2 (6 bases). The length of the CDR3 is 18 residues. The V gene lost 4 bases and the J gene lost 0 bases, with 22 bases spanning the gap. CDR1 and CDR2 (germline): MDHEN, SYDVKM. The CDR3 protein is CASSSLRAGRDVSYEQYF. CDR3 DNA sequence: TGTGCCAGCAGTTCCCTGCGGGCCGGGCGGGACGTCTCCTACGAGCAGTACTTC.

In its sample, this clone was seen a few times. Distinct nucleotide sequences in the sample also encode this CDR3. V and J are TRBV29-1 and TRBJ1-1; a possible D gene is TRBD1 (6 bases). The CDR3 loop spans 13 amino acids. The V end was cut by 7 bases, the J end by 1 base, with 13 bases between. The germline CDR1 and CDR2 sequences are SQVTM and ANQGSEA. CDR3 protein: CSGGGQSNTEAFF. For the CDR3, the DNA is TGCAGCGGGGGAGGACAGTCGAACACTGAAGCTTTCTTT.

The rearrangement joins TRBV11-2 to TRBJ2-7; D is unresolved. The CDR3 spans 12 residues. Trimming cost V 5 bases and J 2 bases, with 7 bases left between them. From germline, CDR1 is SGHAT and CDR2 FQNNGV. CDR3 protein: CASSPTPYEQYF. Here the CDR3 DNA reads TGTGCCAGCAGCCCCACCCCCTACGAGCAGTACTTC.

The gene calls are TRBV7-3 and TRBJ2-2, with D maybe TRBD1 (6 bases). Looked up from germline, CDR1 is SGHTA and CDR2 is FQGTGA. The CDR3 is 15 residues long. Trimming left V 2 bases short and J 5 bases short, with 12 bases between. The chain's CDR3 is CASSLGQYATGELFF. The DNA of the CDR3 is TGTGCCAGCAGCTTAGGACAGTACGCGACCGGGGAGCTGTTTTTT.

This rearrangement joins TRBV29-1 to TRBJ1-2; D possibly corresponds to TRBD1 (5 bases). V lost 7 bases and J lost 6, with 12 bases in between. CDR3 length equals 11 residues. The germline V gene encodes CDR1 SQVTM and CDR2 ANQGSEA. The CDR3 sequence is CSARRANGYTF. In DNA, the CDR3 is TGCAGCGCCCGCAGGGCCAATGGCTACACCTTC.

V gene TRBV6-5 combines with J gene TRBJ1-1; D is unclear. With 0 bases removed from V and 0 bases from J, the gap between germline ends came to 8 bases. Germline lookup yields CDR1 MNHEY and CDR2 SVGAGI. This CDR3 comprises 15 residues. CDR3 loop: CASSYSTGMNTEAFF. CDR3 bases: TGTGCCAGCAGTTACTCGACGGGAATGAACACTGAAGCTTTCTTT.

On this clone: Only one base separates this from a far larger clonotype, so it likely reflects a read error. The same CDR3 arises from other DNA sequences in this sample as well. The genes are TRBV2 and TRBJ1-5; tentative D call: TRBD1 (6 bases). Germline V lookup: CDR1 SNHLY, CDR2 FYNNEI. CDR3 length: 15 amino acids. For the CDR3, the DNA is TGTGCCAGCAGCGAAGCGCGGGGGGCGGGTCAGCCCCAGCATTTT. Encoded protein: CASSEARGAGQPQHF.

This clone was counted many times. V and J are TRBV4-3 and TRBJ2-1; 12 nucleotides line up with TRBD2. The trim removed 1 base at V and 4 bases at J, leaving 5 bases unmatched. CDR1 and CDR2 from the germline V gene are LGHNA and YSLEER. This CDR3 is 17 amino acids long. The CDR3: CASSQATGLAGYNEQFF. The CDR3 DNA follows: TGCGCCAGCAGCCAAGCCACCGGACTAGCGGGGTACAATGAGCAGTTCTTC.

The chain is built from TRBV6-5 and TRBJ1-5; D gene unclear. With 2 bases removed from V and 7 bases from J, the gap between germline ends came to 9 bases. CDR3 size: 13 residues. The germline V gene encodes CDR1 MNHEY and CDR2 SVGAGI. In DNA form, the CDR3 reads TGTGCCAGCAGTTACGGGTGGAAACAGCCCCAGCATTTT. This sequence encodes CASSYGWKQPQHF.

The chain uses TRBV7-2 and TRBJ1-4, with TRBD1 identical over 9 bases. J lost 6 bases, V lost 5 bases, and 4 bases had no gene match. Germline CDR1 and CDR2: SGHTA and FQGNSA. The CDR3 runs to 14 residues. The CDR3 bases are TGTGCCAGCAGCCCAAGACAGGGGGATGAAAAACTGTTTTTT. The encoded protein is CASSPRQGDEKLFF.

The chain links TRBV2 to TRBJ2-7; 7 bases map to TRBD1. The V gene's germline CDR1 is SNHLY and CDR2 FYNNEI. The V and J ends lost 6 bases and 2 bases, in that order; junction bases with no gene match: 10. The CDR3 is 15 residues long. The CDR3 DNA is TGTGCCAGCAGCCTCACGACAGGGAATCCCTACGAGCAGTACTTC. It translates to CASSLTTGNPYEQYF.

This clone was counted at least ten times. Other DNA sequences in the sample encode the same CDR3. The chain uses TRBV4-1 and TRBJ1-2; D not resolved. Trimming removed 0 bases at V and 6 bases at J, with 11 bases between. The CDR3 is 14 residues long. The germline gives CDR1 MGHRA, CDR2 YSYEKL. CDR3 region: CASSQDLRLDGYTF. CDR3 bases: TGCGCCAGCAGCCAAGACTTGCGCCTTGATGGCTACACCTTC.

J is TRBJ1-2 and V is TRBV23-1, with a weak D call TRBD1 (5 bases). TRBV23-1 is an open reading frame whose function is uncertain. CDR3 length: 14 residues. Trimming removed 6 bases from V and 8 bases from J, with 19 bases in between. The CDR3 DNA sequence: TGCGCCAGCAGCGTCGCGACAGAAGTCTGGGGCTACACCTTC. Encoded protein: CASSVATEVWGYTF.

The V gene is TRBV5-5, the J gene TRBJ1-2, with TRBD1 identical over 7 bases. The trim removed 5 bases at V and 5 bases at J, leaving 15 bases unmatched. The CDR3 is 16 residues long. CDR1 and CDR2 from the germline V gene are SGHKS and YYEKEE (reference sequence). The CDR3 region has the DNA TGTGCCAGCAGGCCCGGGACAGCGTCAATACGGTATGGCTACACCTTC. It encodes CASRPGTASIRYGYTF.

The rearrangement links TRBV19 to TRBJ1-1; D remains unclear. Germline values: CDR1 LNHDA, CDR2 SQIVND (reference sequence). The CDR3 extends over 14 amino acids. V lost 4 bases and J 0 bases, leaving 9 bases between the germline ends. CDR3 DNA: TGTGCCAGTAGTACAGGACCACTGAACACTGAAGCTTTCTTT. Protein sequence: CASSTGPLNTEAFF. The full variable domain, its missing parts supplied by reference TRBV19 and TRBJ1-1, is DGGITQSPKYLFRKEGQNVTLSCEQNLNHDAMYWYRQDPGQGLRLIYYSQIVNDFQKGDIAEGYSVSREKKESFPLTVTSAQKNPTAFYLCASSTGPLNTEAFFGQGTRLTVV.

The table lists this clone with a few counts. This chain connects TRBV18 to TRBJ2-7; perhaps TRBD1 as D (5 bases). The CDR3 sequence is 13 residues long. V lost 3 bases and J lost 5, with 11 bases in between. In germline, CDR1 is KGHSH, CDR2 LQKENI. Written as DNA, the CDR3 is TGTGCCAGCTCACCCCGGATAGGGGACGAGCAGTACTTC. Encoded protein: CASSPRIGDEQYF.

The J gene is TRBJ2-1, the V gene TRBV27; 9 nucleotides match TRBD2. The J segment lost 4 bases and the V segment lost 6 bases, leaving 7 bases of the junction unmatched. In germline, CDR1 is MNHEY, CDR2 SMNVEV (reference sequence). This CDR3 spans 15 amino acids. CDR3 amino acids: CASSRLLAGYNEQFF. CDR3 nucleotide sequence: TGTGCCAGCAGCCGCTTGCTAGCGGGGTACAATGAGCAGTTCTTC.

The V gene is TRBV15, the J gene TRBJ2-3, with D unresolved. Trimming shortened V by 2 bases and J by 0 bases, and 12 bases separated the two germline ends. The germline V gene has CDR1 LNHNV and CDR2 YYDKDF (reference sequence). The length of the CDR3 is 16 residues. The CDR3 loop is CATSRHPDPSTDTQYF. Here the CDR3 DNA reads TGTGCCACCAGCAGACACCCGGACCCGAGCACAGATACGCAGTATTTT.

The DNA of the CDR3 is TGTGCCAGCAGCTTACGAACGGGAGACGGTGAGCAGTTCTTC. As protein: CASSLRTGDGEQFF. The chain combines TRBV11-3 with TRBJ2-1; D may be TRBD2 (6 bases). CDR3 size: 14 residues. The germline V gene encodes CDR1 SGHNT and CDR2 YENEEA. V was shortened by 2 bases and J by 9 bases, with 14 bases between the two germline ends. Using reference TRBV11-3 and TRBJ2-1 for the parts outside the CDR3, the full variable domain is EAGVVQSPRYKIIEKKQPVAFWCNPISGHNTLYWYLQNLGQGPELLIRYENEEAVDDSQLPKDRFSAERLKGVDSTLKIQPAELGDSAVYLCASSLRTGDGEQFFGPGTRLTVL.

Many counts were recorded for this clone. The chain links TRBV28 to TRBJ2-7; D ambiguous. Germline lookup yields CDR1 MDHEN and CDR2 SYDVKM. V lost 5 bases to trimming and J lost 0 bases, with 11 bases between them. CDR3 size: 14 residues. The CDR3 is CASSDNPSSYEQYF. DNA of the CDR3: TGTGCCAGCAGTGACAATCCAAGCTCCTACGAGCAGTACTTC.

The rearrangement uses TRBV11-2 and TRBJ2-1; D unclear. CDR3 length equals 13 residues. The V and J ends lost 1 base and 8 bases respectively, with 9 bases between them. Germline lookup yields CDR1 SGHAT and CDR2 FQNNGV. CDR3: CASSLGVNHEQFF. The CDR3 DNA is TGTGCCAGCAGCTTAGGGGTTAACCATGAGCAGTTCTTC. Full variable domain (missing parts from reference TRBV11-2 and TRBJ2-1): EAGVAQSPRYKIIEKRQSVAFWCNPISGHATLYWYQQILGQGPKLLIQFQNNGVVDDSQLPKDRFSAERLKGVDSTLKIQPAKLEDSAVYLCASSLGVNHEQFFGPGTRLTVL.

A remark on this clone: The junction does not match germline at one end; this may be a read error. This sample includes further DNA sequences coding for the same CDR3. CDR3 amino acids: CSVGNGETEAFF. CDR3 in DNA: TGCAGCGTTGGGAACGGCGAAACTGAAGCCTTCTTT. The J gene is TRBJ1-1, the V gene TRBV29-1; unclear D gene. CDR1 is SQVTM and CDR2 is ANQGSEA in the germline V gene. The CDR3 totals 12 residues.

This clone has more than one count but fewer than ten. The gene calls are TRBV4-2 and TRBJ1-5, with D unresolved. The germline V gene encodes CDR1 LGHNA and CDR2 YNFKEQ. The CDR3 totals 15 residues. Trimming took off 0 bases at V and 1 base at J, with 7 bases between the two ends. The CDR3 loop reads CASSQDPRSNQPQHF. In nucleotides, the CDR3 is TGTGCCAGCAGCCAAGACCCTAGGAGCAATCAGCCCCAGCATTTT.

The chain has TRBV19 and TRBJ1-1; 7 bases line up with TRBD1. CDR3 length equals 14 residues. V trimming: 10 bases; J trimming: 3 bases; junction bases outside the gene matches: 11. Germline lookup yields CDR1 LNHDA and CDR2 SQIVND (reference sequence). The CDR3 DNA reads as TGTGCCACTCAGCGAAGGGACAGCCACACTGAAGCTTTCTTT. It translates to CATQRRDSHTEAFF.

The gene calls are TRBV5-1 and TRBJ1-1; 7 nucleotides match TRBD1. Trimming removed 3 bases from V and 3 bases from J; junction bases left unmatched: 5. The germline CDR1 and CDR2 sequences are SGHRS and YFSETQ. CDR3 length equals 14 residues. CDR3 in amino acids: CASSSRGGDTEAFF. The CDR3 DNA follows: TGCGCCAGCAGCTCCAGGGGGGGGGACACTGAAGCTTTCTTT.

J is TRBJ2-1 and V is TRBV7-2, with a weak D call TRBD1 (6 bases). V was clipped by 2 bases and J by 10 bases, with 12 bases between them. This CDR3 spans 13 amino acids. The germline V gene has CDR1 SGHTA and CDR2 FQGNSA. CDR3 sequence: CASSLPYRAEQFF. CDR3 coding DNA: TGTGCCAGCAGCTTACCGTACAGGGCCGAGCAGTTCTTC.

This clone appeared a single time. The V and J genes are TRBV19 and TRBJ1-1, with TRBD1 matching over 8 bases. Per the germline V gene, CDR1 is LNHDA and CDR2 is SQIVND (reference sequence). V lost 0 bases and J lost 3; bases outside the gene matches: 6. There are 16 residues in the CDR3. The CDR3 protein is CASSIDFGQGHTEAFF. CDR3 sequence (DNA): TGTGCCAGTAGTATAGATTTCGGACAGGGACACACTGAAGCTTTCTTT. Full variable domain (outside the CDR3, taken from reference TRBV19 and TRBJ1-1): DGGITQSPKYLFRKEGQNVTLSCEQNLNHDAMYWYRQDPGQGLRLIYYSQIVNDFQKGDIAEGYSVSREKKESFPLTVTSAQKNPTAFYLCASSIDFGQGHTEAFFGQGTRLTVV.

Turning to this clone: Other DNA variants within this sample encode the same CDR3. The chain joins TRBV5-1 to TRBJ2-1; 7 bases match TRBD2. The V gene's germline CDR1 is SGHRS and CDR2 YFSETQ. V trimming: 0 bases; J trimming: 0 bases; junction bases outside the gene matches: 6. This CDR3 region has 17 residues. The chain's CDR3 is CASSLEASGSSYNEQFF. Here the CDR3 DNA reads TGCGCCAGCAGCTTGGAAGCTAGCGGAAGCTCCTACAATGAGCAGTTCTTC.

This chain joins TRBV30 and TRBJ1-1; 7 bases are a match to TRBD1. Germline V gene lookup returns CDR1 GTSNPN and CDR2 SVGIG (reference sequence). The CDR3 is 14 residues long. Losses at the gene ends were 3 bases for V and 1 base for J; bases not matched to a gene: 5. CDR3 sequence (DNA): TGTGCCTGGAGCTGGAGGGGGCAGAACACTGAAGCTTTCTTT. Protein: CAWSWRGQNTEAFF.

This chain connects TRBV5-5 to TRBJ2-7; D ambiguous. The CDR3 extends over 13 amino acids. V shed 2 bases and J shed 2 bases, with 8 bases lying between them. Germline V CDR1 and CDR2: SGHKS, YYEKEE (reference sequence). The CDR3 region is CASSFFGPYEQYF. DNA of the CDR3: TGTGCCAGCAGCTTTTTCGGTCCCTACGAGCAGTACTTC.

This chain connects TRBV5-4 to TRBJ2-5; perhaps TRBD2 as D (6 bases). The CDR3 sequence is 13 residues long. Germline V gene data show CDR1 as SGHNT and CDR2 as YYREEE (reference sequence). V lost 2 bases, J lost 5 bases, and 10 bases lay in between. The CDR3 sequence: CASSFRGTETQYF. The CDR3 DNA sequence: TGTGCCAGCAGCTTTCGGGGGACGGAGACCCAGTACTTC.

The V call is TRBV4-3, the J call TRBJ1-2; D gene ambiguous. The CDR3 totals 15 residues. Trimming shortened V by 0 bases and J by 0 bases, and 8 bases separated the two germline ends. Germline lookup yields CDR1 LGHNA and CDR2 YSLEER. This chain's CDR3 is CASSQDERANYGYTF. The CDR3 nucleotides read TGCGCCAGCAGCCAAGATGAACGAGCTAACTATGGCTACACCTTC.